This TCR beta chain was sequenced in a study of response to subunit inactivated influenza vaccine. This clonotype was counted a few times. Antigen: not known. In TCRdb, the RT-PCR reads were re-called with MiXCR into one record per CDR3 protein. Of roughly 670,000 distinct CDR3 sequences listed, about 15% are singletons. Study-level results: New T cells are recruited in small numbers by each seasonal influenza vaccination, according to the authors' suggestion.

The J segment lost 3 bases and the V segment lost 2 bases, leaving 6 bases of the junction unmatched. Germline values: CDR1 LGHDT, CDR2 YNNKEL (reference sequence). The CDR3 runs to 16 residues. Specimen: PBMCs from blood, collected roughly 2 weeks before vaccination. This chain connects TRBV3-1 to TRBJ2-1, with 8 bases aligning to TRBD2. The clonotype was recovered from a man aged 45-60 years who received an inactivated influenza vaccine. CDR3 bases: TGTGCCAGCAGCCAAAGCTTAGCGGGACTCTACAATGAGCAGTTCTTC. The encoded protein is CASSQSLAGLYNEQFF.